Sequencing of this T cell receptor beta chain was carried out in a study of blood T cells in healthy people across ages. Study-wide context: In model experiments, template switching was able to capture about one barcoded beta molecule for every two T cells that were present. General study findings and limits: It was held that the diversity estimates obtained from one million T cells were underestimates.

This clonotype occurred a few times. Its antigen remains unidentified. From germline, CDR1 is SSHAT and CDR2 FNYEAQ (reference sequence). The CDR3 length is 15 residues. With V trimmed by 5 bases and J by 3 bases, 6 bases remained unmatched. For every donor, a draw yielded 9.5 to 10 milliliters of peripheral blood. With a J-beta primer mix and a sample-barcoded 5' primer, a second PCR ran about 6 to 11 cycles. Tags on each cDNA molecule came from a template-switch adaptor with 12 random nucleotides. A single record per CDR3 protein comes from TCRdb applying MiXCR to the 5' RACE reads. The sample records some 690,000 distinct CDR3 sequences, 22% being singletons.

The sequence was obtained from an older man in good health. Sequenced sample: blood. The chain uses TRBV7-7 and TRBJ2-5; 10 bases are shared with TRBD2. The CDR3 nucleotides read TGTGCCAGCAGCCTTGGACTAGCGGACAAAGAGACCCAGTACTTC. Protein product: CASSLGLADKETQYF.